The rows below give T cell receptor beta chains drawn from one sample of a study of blood T cell repertoires in COVID-19. Profiling relied on immunoSEQ multiplex PCR, and the TCRdb table lists in-frame clones only, not all of them. The data show under 200,000 clones, roughly 90% seen once. Input material: peripheral blood. These TCRs come from a woman in her 70s with acute or convalescent COVID-19. Both conserved end residues are part of each CDR3. D genes are given only for firm matches. The size field is filled for only some rows; it gives once, few, many or a size class.

J	D	size	V	length	CDR3	DNA
TRBJ1-6	NA	NA	TRBV6-1	14	CASSSTGNNSPLHF	TGTGCCAGCAGTTCTACAGGAAATAATTCACCCCTCCACTTT
TRBJ2-5	NA	NA	TRBV3-1/TRBV3-2	12	CASSQVAETQYF	TGTGCCAGCAGCCAAGTCGCGGAGACCCAGTACTTC
TRBJ2-5	NA	few	TRBV7-6	18	CASSHGLPSNLLQETQYF	TGTGCCAGCAGCCACGGACTGCCAAGCAACCTCCTACAAGAGACCCAGTACTTC
TRBJ2-7	TRBD2	NA	TRBV4-1	15	CASSQGLAGNYEQYF	TGCGCCAGCAGCCAAGGGCTAGCGGGAAACTACGAGCAGTACTTC
TRBJ1-1	NA	few	TRBV6-5	13	CASRAQGITEAFF	TGTGCCAGCAGGGCACAGGGAATCACTGAAGCTTTCTTT
TRBJ1-6	NA	NA	TRBV27	16	CASSLSDTSLRSPLHF	TGTGCCAGCAGTTTATCGGACACCTCTCTGCGTTCACCCCTCCACTTT
TRBJ1-3	TRBD1	NA	TRBV4-3	15	CASSQDWTGQNTIYF	TGCGCCAGCAGCCAAGATTGGACGGGACAGAACACCATATATTTT
TRBJ2-3	TRBD1	NA	TRBV19	16	CASSPAGQGAGFSEYF	TGTGCCAGTAGTCCGGCGGGACAGGGGGCTGGTTTCTCGGAGTATTTT
TRBJ1-5	NA	NA	TRBV5-5	18	CASSGVVAGAMGNQPQHF	TGTGCCAGCAGTGGGGTGGTGGCAGGGGCGATGGGCAATCAGCCCCAGCATTTT
TRBJ2-3	TRBD2	NA	TRBV18	17	CASSPGLAGASADTQYF	TGTGCCAGCTCACCGGGACTAGCGGGGGCTTCAGCAGATACGCAGTATTTT
TRBJ1-5	NA	once	TRBV6-1	16	CASSGQVRGSNQPQHF	TGTGCCAGCAGTGGACAGGTCCGGGGTAGCAATCAGCCCCAGCATTTT
TRBJ2-3	NA	NA	TRBV5-1	13	CASSFRGADTQYF	TGCGCCAGCAGCTTTCGGGGGGCCGATACGCAGTATTTT
TRBJ1-1	NA	NA	TRBV28	14	CASSAHEGLRYAFF	TGTGCCAGCAGTGCTCACGAGGGTTTAAGGTATGCTTTCTTT
TRBJ2-1	NA	NA	TRBV13	16	CASSLRQKVSYNEQFF	TGTGCCAGCAGCTTGAGACAGAAAGTCTCCTACAATGAGCAGTTCTTC
TRBJ2-7	TRBD1	NA	TRBV30	12	CAWSLRQGDAAF	TGTGCCTGGAGTCTACGGCAGGGGGACGCCGCGTTC
TRBJ1-2	NA	NA	TRBV4-3	13	CASSQVWAGGYTF	TGCGCCAGCAGCCAAGTTTGGGCAGGTGGCTACACCTTC
TRBJ2-1	TRBD2	NA	TRBV3-1/TRBV3-2	14	CASSQELSGRGQFF	TGTGCCAGCAGCCAAGAACTTAGCGGGAGGGGGCAGTTCTTC
TRBJ1-4	NA	NA	TRBV7-8	15	CASSLVIQANEKLFF	TGTGCCAGCAGCTTAGTTATCCAGGCGAATGAAAAACTGTTTTTT
TRBJ1-2	NA	once	TRBV21-1	15	CASSGPQGSDYGYTF	TGTGCCAGCAGTGGGCCGCAGGGTTCGGACTATGGCTACACCTTC
TRBJ1-1	TRBD1	NA	TRBV23-1	14	CASTWDRDDTEAFF	TGCGCCAGCACCTGGGACAGGGATGACACTGAAGCTTTCTTT
TRBJ1-2	TRBD1	NA	TRBV27	12	CASSRQGFGYTF	TGTGCCAGCAGTCGACAGGGGTTTGGCTACACCTTC
TRBJ2-1	TRBD2	NA	TRBV12-5	20	CASGLVVLAGGPPHYNEQFF	TGTGCTAGTGGTTTGGTAGTACTAGCGGGAGGGCCCCCCCACTACAATGAGCAGTTCTTC
TRBJ2-3	NA	NA	TRBV10-2	18	CASSETLTRGLSTDTQYF	TGCGCCAGCAGTGAAACGCTGACCCGAGGCCTGAGCACAGATACGCAGTATTTT
TRBJ1-2	TRBD1	NA	TRBV18	16	CASSDQLQGARYGYTF	TGTGCCAGCTCGGATCAGTTACAGGGGGCGCGGTATGGCTACACCTTC
TRBJ2-4	TRBD1	NA	TRBV5-6	17	CASSLAGWDSPKNIQYF	TGTGCCAGCAGCTTGGCCGGCTGGGACAGCCCCAAAAACATTCAGTACTTC
TRBJ1-4	NA	NA	TRBV27	14	CASSLSVGLEKLFF	TGTGCCAGCAGTTTATCGGTGGGGCTTGAAAAACTGTTTTTT
TRBJ2-6	NA	NA	TRBV18	15	CASSRTTSGANVLTF	TGTGCCAGCTCCCGGACAACCTCTGGGGCCAACGTCCTGACTTTC
TRBJ1-1	TRBD1	NA	TRBV5-1	14	CASSLRDRNTEAFF	TGCGCCAGCAGCTTGAGGGACAGGAACACTGAAGCTTTCTTT
TRBJ2-3	TRBD2	NA	TRBV27	18	CASSLWAGGGGSTDTQYF	TGTGCCAGCAGTTTATGGGCGGGGGGGGGCGGTAGCACAGATACGCAGTATTTT
TRBJ2-2	NA	NA	TRBV7-9	14	CASSSDRNTGELFF	TGTGCCAGCAGCTCTGACAGAAACACCGGGGAGCTGTTTTTT
TRBJ2-3	TRBD2	NA	TRBV7-2	17	CASSLLRAGGPTDTQYF	TGTGCCAGCAGCCTCCTTAGAGCGGGAGGGCCAACAGATACGCAGTATTTT
TRBJ2-3	NA	NA	TRBV12-3/TRBV12-4	13	CASSQGDTDTQYF	TGTGCCAGCAGTCAGGGTGACACAGATACGCAGTATTTT
TRBJ1-2	NA	NA	TRBV7-2	12	CASSFADYGYTF	TGTGCCAGCAGCTTTGCAGACTATGGCTACACCTTC
TRBJ1-5	NA	NA	TRBV29-1	12	CSVAGANQPQHF	TGCAGCGTGGCAGGGGCCAATCAGCCCCAGCATTTT
TRBJ2-3	NA	once	TRBV28	15	CATLVAGGSTDTQYF	TGTGCCACCTTAGTAGCTGGCGGGAGCACAGATACGCAGTATTTT
TRBJ2-2	TRBD2	NA	TRBV7-9	13	CASQRGGHGELFF	TGTGCCAGCCAGCGGGGGGGCCACGGGGAGCTGTTTTTT
TRBJ1-1	NA	NA	TRBV6-2/TRBV6-3	13	CASSYPRLTEAFF	TGTGCCAGCAGTTATCCGAGGCTAACTGAAGCTTTCTTT
TRBJ1-2	TRBD1	NA	TRBV7-9	13	CASSRDRGRGYTF	TGTGCCAGCAGCCGCGACAGGGGTAGGGGCTACACCTTC
TRBJ1-5	TRBD1	few	TRBV28	14	CASTSTGFSQPQHF	TGTGCCAGCACCTCGACAGGGTTTAGTCAGCCCCAGCATTTT
TRBJ2-7	NA	NA	TRBV10-3	12	CAIRDNSYEQYF	TGTGCCATCAGGGACAACTCCTACGAGCAGTACTTC
TRBJ1-4	TRBD1	NA	TRBV28	16	CASSSPGGQDNEKLFF	TGTGCCAGCAGTTCCCCCGGCGGACAGGATAATGAAAAACTGTTTTTT
TRBJ1-6	TRBD1	NA	TRBV11-2	16	CASSSTYRDRNSPLHF	TGTGCCAGCAGCTCCACCTACCGGGACAGGAATTCACCCCTCCACTTT
TRBJ2-7	NA	NA	TRBV2	14	CASSELGGSYEQYF	TGTGCCAGCAGTGAATTAGGGGGCTCCTACGAGCAGTACTTC
TRBJ1-4	NA	NA	TRBV5-1	14	CASSSQGLNEKLFF	TGCGCCAGCAGCTCCCAGGGGCTTAATGAAAAACTGTTTTTT
TRBJ2-5	TRBD2	NA	TRBV11-1	17	CASSLAMASGSSETQYF	TGTGCCAGCAGCTTAGCGATGGCTAGCGGGAGTTCTGAGACCCAGTACTTC
TRBJ1-2	NA	once	TRBV6-5	14	CATRTDPILYGYTF	TGTGCCACGCGGACAGACCCCATTTTGTATGGCTACACCTTC
TRBJ1-2	TRBD1	NA	TRBV5-1	17	CASSLARGQVGDYGYTF	TGCGCCAGCAGCTTGGCCAGAGGACAGGTCGGAGACTATGGCTACACCTTC
TRBJ2-1	NA	NA	TRBV6-5	12	CASREQEDEQFF	TGTGCCAGCAGGGAGCAGGAGGATGAGCAGTTCTTC
TRBJ2-2	NA	NA	TRBV4-3	17	CASSQGAASANTGELFF	TGCGCCAGCAGCCAAGGGGCAGCCTCCGCGAACACCGGGGAGCTGTTTTTT
TRBJ2-4	TRBD1	NA	TRBV3-1/TRBV3-2	17	CASSQGGQGAGQNIQYF	TGTGCCAGCAGCCAGGGGGGACAGGGGGCTGGTCAAAACATTCAGTACTTC
TRBJ1-2	NA	NA	TRBV28	13	CASSFARAYGYTF	TGTGCCAGCAGTTTCGCCAGGGCCTATGGCTACACCTTC
TRBJ1-2	TRBD1	NA	TRBV27	13	CASRATGVYGYTF	TGTGCCAGCAGAGCGACAGGGGTCTATGGCTACACCTTC